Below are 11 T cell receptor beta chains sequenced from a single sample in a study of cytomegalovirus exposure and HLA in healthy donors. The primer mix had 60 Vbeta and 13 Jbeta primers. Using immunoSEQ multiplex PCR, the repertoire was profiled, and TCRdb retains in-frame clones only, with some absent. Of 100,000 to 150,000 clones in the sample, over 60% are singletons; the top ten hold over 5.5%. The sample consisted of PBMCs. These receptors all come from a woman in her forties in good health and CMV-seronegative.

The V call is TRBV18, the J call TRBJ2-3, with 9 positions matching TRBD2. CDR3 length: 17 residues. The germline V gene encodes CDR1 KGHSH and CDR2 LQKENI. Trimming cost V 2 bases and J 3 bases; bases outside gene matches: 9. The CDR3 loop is CASSPIMAGGPTDTQYF. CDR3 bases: TGTGCCAGCTCACCAATTATGGCGGGAGGGCCGACAGATACGCAGTATTTT. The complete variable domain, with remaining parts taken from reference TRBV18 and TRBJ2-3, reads NAGVMQNPRHLVRRRGQEARLRCSPMKGHSHVYWYRQLPEEGLKFMVYLQKENIIDESGMPKERFSAEFPKEGPSILRIQQVVRGDSAAYFCASSPIMAGGPTDTQYFGPGTRLTVL.

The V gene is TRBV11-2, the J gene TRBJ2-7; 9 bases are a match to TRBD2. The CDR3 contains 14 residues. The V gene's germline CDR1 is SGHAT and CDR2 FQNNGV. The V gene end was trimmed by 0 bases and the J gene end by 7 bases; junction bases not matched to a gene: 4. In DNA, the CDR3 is TGTGCCAGCAGCTTAGAGCCTCTAGCGGGAGAGCAGTACTTC. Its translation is CASSLEPLAGEQYF.

The CDR3 loop is CASSLNLGSHQETQYF. The CDR3 DNA is TGTGCCAGCAGCTTAAATCTGGGGAGCCACCAAGAGACCCAGTACTTC. V is TRBV7-9 and J is TRBJ2-5; weak D call: TRBD2 (5 bases). V was pared by 2 bases and J by 0 bases, with 13 bases between. CDR3 length: 16 amino acids. The germline V gene has CDR1 SEHNR and CDR2 FQNEAQ (reference sequence).

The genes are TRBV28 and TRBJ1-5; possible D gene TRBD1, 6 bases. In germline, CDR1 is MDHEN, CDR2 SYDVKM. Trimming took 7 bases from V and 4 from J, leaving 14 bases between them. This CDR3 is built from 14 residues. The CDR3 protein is CASTNLQGNQPQHF. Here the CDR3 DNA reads TGTGCCAGCACTAACCTACAGGGTAATCAGCCCCAGCATTTT.

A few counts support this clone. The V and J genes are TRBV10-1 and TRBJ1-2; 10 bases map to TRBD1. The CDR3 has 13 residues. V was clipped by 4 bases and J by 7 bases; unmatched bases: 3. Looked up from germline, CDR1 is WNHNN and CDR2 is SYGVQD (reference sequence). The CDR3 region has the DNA TGCGCCAGCAGTGCTGACAGGGGGCTTGGCTACACCTTC. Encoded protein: CASSADRGLGYTF.

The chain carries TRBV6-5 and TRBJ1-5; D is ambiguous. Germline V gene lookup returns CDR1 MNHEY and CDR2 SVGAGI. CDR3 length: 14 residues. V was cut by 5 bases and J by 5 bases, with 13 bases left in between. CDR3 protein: CASSESGSDQPQHF. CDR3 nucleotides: TGTGCCAGCAGTGAAAGCGGGTCGGATCAGCCCCAGCATTTT.

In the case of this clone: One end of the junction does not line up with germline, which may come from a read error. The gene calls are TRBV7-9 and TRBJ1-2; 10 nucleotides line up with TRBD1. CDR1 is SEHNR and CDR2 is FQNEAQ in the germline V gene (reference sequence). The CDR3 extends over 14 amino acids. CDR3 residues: CSSSSTGGVGGYTF. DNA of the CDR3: TGTTCCAGCAGCTCGACAGGGGGCGTTGGTGGCTACACCTTC.

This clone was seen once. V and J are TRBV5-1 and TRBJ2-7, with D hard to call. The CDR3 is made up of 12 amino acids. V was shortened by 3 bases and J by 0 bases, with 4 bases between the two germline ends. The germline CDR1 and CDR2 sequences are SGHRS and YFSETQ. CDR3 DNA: TGCGCCAGCAGCTCCTACTCCTACGAGCAGTACTTC. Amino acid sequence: CASSSYSYEQYF.

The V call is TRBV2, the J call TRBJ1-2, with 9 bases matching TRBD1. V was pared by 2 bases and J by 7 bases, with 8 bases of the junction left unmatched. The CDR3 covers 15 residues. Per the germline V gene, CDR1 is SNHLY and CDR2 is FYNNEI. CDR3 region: CASSENRDRVFGYTF. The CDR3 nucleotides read TGTGCCAGCAGTGAAAACCGGGACAGGGTTTTTGGCTACACCTTC.

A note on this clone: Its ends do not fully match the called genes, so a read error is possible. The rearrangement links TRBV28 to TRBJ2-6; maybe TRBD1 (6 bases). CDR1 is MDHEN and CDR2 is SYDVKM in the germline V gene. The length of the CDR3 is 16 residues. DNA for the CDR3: TGTGCCAGCAGTCCCGGACAGATCTCTGGGGCCAACGGCCTGACTTTC. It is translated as CASSPGQISGANGLTF.

This CDR3 reads CASSAEGWYNEQFF. CDR3 DNA sequence: TGTGCCAGCAGTGCAGAGGGTTGGTACAATGAGCAGTTCTTC. The J gene is TRBJ2-1, the V gene TRBV6-1; D perhaps matches TRBD2 (5 bases). The CDR3 is made up of 14 amino acids. V was trimmed by 4 bases and J by 4 bases, leaving 11 bases between them. The germline V gene encodes CDR1 MNHNS and CDR2 SASEGT.